Sequencing of this T cell receptor (beta chain) was carried out in a study of blood T cell repertoires in COVID-19. The wider study: Sites across the United States, Italy and Spain contributed samples from acute and convalescent COVID-19. From T cells, B-cell-depleted T cells, or PBMCs came the material, which was cDNA or gDNA.

V lost 6 bases and J lost 7, with 16 bases in between. The length of the CDR3 is 15 residues. The germline CDR1 and CDR2 sequences are MNHEY and SVGAGI. TCRdb keeps only in-frame clones here, not all; method: immunoSEQ multiplex PCR. The table includes approximately 250,000 clones, around nine tenths detected once. This sequence was found in a man aged 40-55 years with active or convalescent COVID-19. This sequence joins TRBV6-5 and TRBJ1-6, with D uncertain. What was sequenced was peripheral blood. The CDR3 DNA sequence: TGTGCCAGCAGCCCCAATTCGCAGGTGAATTCACCCCTCCACTTT. It yields the protein CASSPNSQVNSPLHF.